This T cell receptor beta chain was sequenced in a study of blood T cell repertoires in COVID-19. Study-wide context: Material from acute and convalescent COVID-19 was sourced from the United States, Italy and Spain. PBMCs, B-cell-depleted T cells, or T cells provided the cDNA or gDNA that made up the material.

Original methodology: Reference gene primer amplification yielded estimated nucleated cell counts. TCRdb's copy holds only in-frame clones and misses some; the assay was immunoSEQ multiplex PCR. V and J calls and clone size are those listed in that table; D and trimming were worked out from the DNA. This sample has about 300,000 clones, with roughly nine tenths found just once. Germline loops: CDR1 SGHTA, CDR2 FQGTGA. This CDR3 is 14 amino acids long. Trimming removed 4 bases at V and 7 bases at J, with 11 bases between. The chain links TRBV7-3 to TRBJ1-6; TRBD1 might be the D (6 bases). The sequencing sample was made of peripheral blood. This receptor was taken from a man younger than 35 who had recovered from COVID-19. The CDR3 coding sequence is TGTGCCAGCAGCTGGGGGCAGCAGAATTCACCCCTCCACTTT. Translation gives CASSWGQQNSPLHF.